Below, 30 T cell receptor beta chains from the same sample are listed, as sequenced in a study of blood T cell repertoires in COVID-19. Here immunoSEQ multiplex PCR was the method, and the copy in TCRdb shows in-frame clones only, minus some. The sample has about 200,000 clones, 70% to 90% seen once. The sequencing input was peripheral blood. Receptor source: a man in his forties with active or convalescent COVID-19.

This rearrangement joins TRBV7-9 to TRBJ2-3, with D possibly TRBD2 on 5 matching bases. Deletions cut 6 bases from V and 4 bases from J, with 8 bases between. CDR1 is SEHNR and CDR2 is FQNEAQ in the germline V gene (reference sequence). The CDR3 is 12 residues long. CDR3 sequence (DNA): TGTGCCAGCAGTTACGGGGCAGATACGCAGTATTTT. This sequence encodes CASSYGADTQYF.

A remark on this clone: This CDR3 is also generated by other DNA sequences in the sample. The chain employs TRBV18 and TRBJ1-3; TRBD1 is a possible D gene (5 bases). This CDR3 region has 15 residues. Germline loops: CDR1 KGHSH, CDR2 LQKENI. Trimming took 1 base from V and 1 from J, leaving 8 bases between them. The DNA of the CDR3 is TGTGCCAGCTCACCACGGCAGGGATCTGGAAACACCATATATTTT. The encoded protein is CASSPRQGSGNTIYF.

This chain connects TRBV6-5 to TRBJ2-7; maybe TRBD2 (6 bases). Looked up from germline, CDR1 is MNHEY and CDR2 is SVGAGI. Trimming took off 6 bases at V and 2 bases at J, with 17 bases between the two ends. CDR3 size: 15 residues. Here the CDR3 reads CASRLGRSPAYEQYF. The CDR3 bases are TGTGCCAGCAGGCTAGGGAGGTCCCCGGCCTACGAGCAGTACTTC.

The chain recombines TRBV19 with TRBJ1-2, with TRBD1 identical over 9 bases. The CDR3 is made up of 16 amino acids. With 7 bases clipped from V and 8 bases from J, the junction kept 17 bases outside the gene matches. Per the germline V gene, CDR1 is LNHDA and CDR2 is SQIVND (reference sequence). The CDR3 sequence is CASTSPRTGDQGGYTF. Written as DNA, the CDR3 is TGTGCCAGTACTTCCCCCAGGACAGGGGATCAGGGAGGCTACACCTTC.

Only one count was recorded for this clone. The chain carries TRBV5-6 and TRBJ1-4; D is uncertain. This CDR3 is 15 amino acids long. With 0 bases removed from V and 0 bases from J, the gap between germline ends came to 6 bases. The germline CDR1 and CDR2 sequences are SGHDT and YYEEEE. CDR3 region: CASSLVPATNEKLFF. The CDR3 coding sequence is TGTGCCAGCAGCTTGGTTCCAGCAACTAATGAAAAACTGTTTTTT.

The rearrangement joins TRBV29-1 to TRBJ1-3; possible D gene TRBD1, 5 bases. V lost 3 bases and J 2 bases, leaving 23 bases between the germline ends. Germline lookup yields CDR1 SQVTM and CDR2 ANQGSEA. The CDR3 loop spans 18 amino acids. CDR3 in amino acids: CSVDATLSKGTAGNTIYF. CDR3 in DNA: TGCAGCGTTGACGCCACCCTTTCGAAAGGGACTGCTGGAAACACCATATATTTT.

V usage is TRBV28 and J usage is TRBJ1-2, with TRBD1 matching over 8 bases. CDR3 size: 14 residues. V dropped 5 bases and J dropped 8; count of bases not matched to a gene: 10. Germline CDR1 MDHEN, CDR2 SYDVKM. The CDR3 sequence is CASSPPGQAGGYTF. The CDR3 nucleotides are TGTGCCAGCAGTCCACCGGGACAGGCTGGCGGCTACACCTTC.

This chain uses TRBV19 with TRBJ1-3; D not resolved. The CDR3 consists of 16 residues. Germline V gene sequence: CDR1 LNHDA, CDR2 SQIVND (reference sequence). The V end was cut by 2 bases, the J end by 4 bases, with 15 bases between. DNA for the CDR3: TGTGCCAGTAGTATATCGTCTTTGTACTCCGGAAACACCATATATTTT. Protein sequence: CASSISSLYSGNTIYF. Drawing the rest from reference TRBV19 and TRBJ1-3, the complete variable domain is DGGITQSPKYLFRKEGQNVTLSCEQNLNHDAMYWYRQDPGQGLRLIYYSQIVNDFQKGDIAEGYSVSREKKESFPLTVTSAQKNPTAFYLCASSISSLYSGNTIYFGEGSWLTVV.

The chain joins TRBV5-4 to TRBJ2-7; D perhaps matches TRBD1 (6 bases). The CDR3 extends over 13 amino acids. The V gene lost 2 bases and the J gene lost 5 bases, with 11 bases spanning the gap. Germline values: CDR1 SGHNT, CDR2 YYREEE (reference sequence). The DNA for the CDR3 is TGTGCCAGCAGCTTTCAGGGGCTTAACGAGCAGTACTTC. The encoded protein is CASSFQGLNEQYF.

The CDR3 loop is CASSFNLNTEAFF. The CDR3 region has the DNA TGTGCCAGCAGCTTTAATTTGAACACTGAAGCTTTCTTT. The V call is TRBV7-2, the J call TRBJ1-1; D gene unclear. Germline V gene data show CDR1 as SGHTA and CDR2 as FQGNSA. The CDR3 spans 13 residues. With 3 bases removed from V and 0 bases from J, the gap between germline ends came to 5 bases.

V gene TRBV4-1 combines with J gene TRBJ1-2; 7 nucleotides align to TRBD1. The germline V gene encodes CDR1 MGHRA and CDR2 YSYEKL. Germline trimming cut 0 bases from V and 5 bases from J; bases unmatched to any gene: 12. The CDR3 spans 17 residues. DNA for the CDR3: TGCGCCAGCAGCCAAGATAATTGGGCAGGGGGTTGGTATGGCTACACCTTC. Its translation: CASSQDNWAGGWYGYTF.

This clone was counted a few times. The chain carries TRBV14 and TRBJ2-7; TRBD1 aligns across 7 bases. The V and J ends lost 4 bases and 2 bases, in that order; junction bases with no gene match: 5. Germline V gene data show CDR1 as SGHDN and CDR2 as FVKESK. CDR3 length equals 14 residues. CDR3 region: CASSLTGPTYEQYF. For the CDR3, the DNA is TGTGCCAGCAGCCTGACAGGGCCTACCTACGAGCAGTACTTC.

V and J are TRBV24-1 and TRBJ2-7, with D unresolved. V lost 4 bases, J lost 7 bases, and 7 bases lay in between. This CDR3 spans 11 amino acids. The germline CDR1 and CDR2 sequences are KGHDR and SFDVKD. The CDR3: CATSDRQEQYF. CDR3 nucleotides: TGTGCCACCAGTGACCGACAAGAGCAGTACTTC.

The V and J genes are TRBV5-1 and TRBJ1-1; 10 nucleotides match TRBD1. The CDR3 is made up of 15 amino acids. Looked up from germline, CDR1 is SGHRS and CDR2 is YFSETQ. V shed 4 bases and J 11 bases; nucleotides not matched to a gene: 14. The chain's CDR3 is CASSQMGQGFHEAFF. CDR3 bases: TGCGCCAGCAGCCAAATGGGACAGGGGTTTCATGAGGCTTTCTTT.

The chain joins TRBV19 to TRBJ1-5; 10 nucleotides align to TRBD1. The CDR3 spans 15 residues. Germline CDR1 is LNHDA and CDR2 is SQIVND (reference sequence). With V trimmed by 7 bases and J by 2 bases, 5 bases remained unmatched. CDR3 in amino acids: CASTPTGGRNQPQHF. The CDR3 DNA reads TGTGCCAGTACCCCGACAGGGGGCCGCAATCAGCCCCAGCATTTT.

V is TRBV24-1 and J is TRBJ2-2; 7 bases are a match to TRBD1. Looked up from germline, CDR1 is KGHDR and CDR2 is SFDVKD. CDR3 size: 16 residues. J gave up 1 base and V 4 bases, and 5 bases lay outside the gene matches. DNA of the CDR3: TGTGCCACCAGTGACATCCGACAGGGGAACACCGGGGAGCTGTTTTTT. It encodes CATSDIRQGNTGELFF.

This sequence joins TRBV6-5 and TRBJ2-3; the D gene is possibly TRBD1 (5 bases). The CDR3 runs to 13 residues. V lost 10 bases and J lost 3, with 14 bases in between. Germline CDR1 and CDR2: MNHEY and SVGAGI. CDR3 loop: CATHGRVTDTQYF. For the CDR3, the DNA is TGTGCCACGCATGGCAGGGTAACAGATACGCAGTATTTT.

This rearrangement joins TRBV5-6 to TRBJ2-4; D uncertain. CDR1 is SGHDT, CDR2 YYEEEE, per germline. V lost 0 bases and J lost 0, with 10 bases in between. The CDR3 runs 16 residues. CDR3 nucleotides: TGTGCCAGCAGCTTGGCGCGAAGTCTAGCCAAAAACATTCAGTACTTC. Its protein is CASSLARSLAKNIQYF.

V gene TRBV2 combines with J gene TRBJ1-5; D gene unclear. This CDR3 is built from 11 residues. Trimming took 4 bases from V and 9 from J, leaving 7 bases between them. Germline loops: CDR1 SNHLY, CDR2 FYNNEI. The CDR3 here is CASSVGGPQHF. DNA for the CDR3: TGTGCCAGCAGTGTAGGAGGGCCCCAGCATTTT. Together with reference TRBV2 and TRBJ1-5, the CDR3 gives the full variable domain: EPEVTQTPSHQVTQMGQEVILRCVPISNHLYFYWYRQILGQKVEFLVSFYNNEISEKSEIFDDQFSVERPDGSNFTLKIRSTKLEDSAMYFCASSVGGPQHFGDGTRLSIL.

The chain employs TRBV27 and TRBJ1-1, with D maybe TRBD1 (5 bases). The CDR3 is made up of 13 amino acids. Trimming pared 7 bases from V and 3 bases from J, leaving 12 bases between. Germline CDR1 MNHEY, CDR2 SMNVEV (reference sequence). The CDR3 sequence: CASTVSGYTEAFF. In DNA form, the CDR3 reads TGTGCCAGCACCGTATCAGGGTACACTGAAGCTTTCTTT.

The chain uses TRBV30 and TRBJ2-3; 10 bases align to TRBD2. Losses at the gene ends were 1 base for V and 3 bases for J; bases not matched to a gene: 4. This CDR3 is 15 amino acids long. CDR1 GTSNPN and CDR2 SVGIG come from the germline V gene (reference sequence). The CDR3, as DNA: TGTGCCTGGAGTGCAAGCGGGAGGGAAACAGATACGCAGTATTTT. Translation gives CAWSASGRETDTQYF.

The J gene is TRBJ1-2, the V gene TRBV28; 9 bases are a match to TRBD1. V lost 9 bases and J lost 6; bases outside the gene matches: 11. There are 14 residues in the CDR3. Germline lookup yields CDR1 MDHEN and CDR2 SYDVKM. CDR3 residues: CASITGGKYNGYTF. DNA for the CDR3: TGTGCCAGTATTACAGGGGGCAAGTATAATGGCTACACCTTC.

The J gene is TRBJ1-1, the V gene TRBV9; TRBD1 matches 8 bases. V dropped 6 bases and J dropped 10; count of bases not matched to a gene: 14. In germline, CDR1 is SGDLS, CDR2 YYNGEE. This CDR3 is built from 14 residues. CDR3 residues: CASTERQGAAGAFF. The CDR3 bases are TGTGCCAGCACCGAGAGGCAGGGGGCAGCGGGAGCTTTCTTT.

The CDR3 spells CASSIIAELNTGELFF. CDR3 DNA sequence: TGTGCCAGTAGTATCATCGCAGAACTAAACACCGGGGAGCTGTTTTTT. The chain carries TRBV19 and TRBJ2-2; the D is unclear. Trimming shortened V by 3 bases and J by 2 bases, and 13 bases separated the two germline ends. Per the germline V gene, CDR1 is LNHDA and CDR2 is SQIVND (reference sequence). The CDR3 has 16 amino acids.

This sequence joins TRBV9 and TRBJ2-5, with 9 positions matching TRBD1. Per germline, CDR1 SGDLS and CDR2 YYNGEE. Trimming at V came to 2 bases and at J to 4 bases, leaving 6 bases not matched to a gene. The CDR3 covers 15 residues. Written as DNA, the CDR3 is TGTGCCAGCAGCGTCCGACAGGGGGTCTCAGAGACCCAGTACTTC. Protein product: CASSVRQGVSETQYF.

This clone was seen just once. This chain joins TRBV23-1 and TRBJ2-7; D ambiguous. TRBV23-1 qualifies as an ORF whose function is uncertain. This CDR3 contains 10 residues. V lost 9 bases to trimming and J lost 12 bases, with 15 bases between them. The CDR3 DNA follows: TGCGCCAGTACTTTAAGGCCGGGGTACTTC. Encoded protein: CASTLRPGYF.

V gene TRBV2 combines with J gene TRBJ1-3; TRBD1 matches 7 bases. V was clipped by 6 bases and J by 0 bases; unmatched bases: 2. The CDR3 loop spans 14 amino acids. Germline V CDR1 and CDR2: SNHLY, FYNNEI. The CDR3 DNA reads TGTGCCAGCAGACAGGGGCTCTCTGGAAACACCATATATTTT. It specifies CASRQGLSGNTIYF.

The chain joins TRBV5-1 to TRBJ2-1; a weak D match, TRBD1 (6 bases). The CDR3 runs 14 residues. CDR1 SGHRS and CDR2 YFSETQ come from the germline V gene. V lost 5 bases and J 4 bases, leaving 13 bases between the germline ends. CDR3 loop: CASSKAGAYNEQFF. In DNA form, the CDR3 reads TGCGCCAGCAGTAAGGCAGGGGCTTACAATGAGCAGTTCTTC. The variable domain in full, completed from reference TRBV5-1 and TRBJ2-1, reads KAGVTQTPRYLIKTRGQQVTLSCSPISGHRSVSWYQQTPGQGLQFLFEYFSETQRNKGNFPGRFSGRQFSNSRSEMNVSTLELGDSALYLCASSKAGAYNEQFFGPGTRLTVL.

This clone was picked up a small number of times. V is TRBV30 and J is TRBJ1-1; D call uncertain. V was cut by 0 bases and J by 2 bases, with 13 bases left in between. Germline CDR1 is GTSNPN and CDR2 is SVGIG (reference sequence). The CDR3 has 15 residues. Written as DNA, the CDR3 is TGTGCCTGGAGTGTCATGCGGGCTATTAACACTGAAGCTTTCTTT. This codes for CAWSVMRAINTEAFF. The whole variable domain, remainder taken from reference TRBV30 and TRBJ1-1, is SQTIHQWPATLVQPVGSPLSLECTVEGTSNPNLYWYRQAAGRGLQLLFYSVGIGQISSEVPQNLSASRPQDRQFILSSKKLLLSDSGFYLCAWSVMRAINTEAFFGQGTRLTVV.

The V and J genes are TRBV28 and TRBJ1-5; 12 bases map to TRBD1. This CDR3 spans 15 amino acids. The J segment lost 6 bases and the V segment lost 10 bases, leaving 10 bases of the junction unmatched. CDR1 and CDR2 from the germline V gene are MDHEN and SYDVKM. The CDR3 DNA reads as TGTGCCACCAGGGGGGGACAGGGGGCTAGTCAGCCCCAGCATTTT. Translation: CATRGGQGASQPQHF. Drawing the rest from reference TRBV28 and TRBJ1-5, the complete variable domain is DVKVTQSSRYLVKRTGEKVFLECVQDMDHENMFWYRQDPGLGLRLIYFSYDVKMKEKGDIPEGYSVSREKKERFSLILESASTNQTSMYLCATRGGQGASQPQHFGDGTRLSIL.